One and the same sample provided the 6 T cell receptor beta chains below, sequenced in a study of shared clonotypes between healthy human individuals. Sequencing used immunoSEQ multiplex PCR; TCRdb keeps in-frame clones, though not all of them. Of 2 million to 3 million clones listed, 85% to 95% are singletons. Sequencing input: naive CD4+ T cells sorted from blood. Subset indicated: CD45RA+ positively selected. These receptors all stem from a man aged 18 to 30 in good health.

The chain recombines TRBV4-1 with TRBJ2-2; TRBD2 matches 9 bases. Looked up from germline, CDR1 is MGHRA and CDR2 is YSYEKL. There are 15 residues in the CDR3. V trimming: 6 bases; J trimming: 1 base; junction bases outside the gene matches: 3. The CDR3 region has the DNA TGCGCCAGCAGGGTTAGCGGGGGGAACACCGGGGAGCTGTTTTTT. Amino acid sequence: CASRVSGGNTGELFF.

The J gene is TRBJ2-5, the V gene TRBV11-2; possible D gene TRBD2, 5 bases. Near its end, the DNA agrees better with TRBJ2-7, so the J call may be wrong. The germline CDR1 and CDR2 sequences are SGHAT and FQNNGV. The length of the CDR3 is 14 residues. CDR3 amino acids: CASSLQPGVDEQYF. CDR3 in DNA: TGTGCCAGCAGCTTACAGCCCGGGGTCGACGAGCAGTACTTC.

This chain connects TRBV7-9 to TRBJ2-7, with TRBD2 identical over 9 bases. Germline V CDR1 and CDR2: SEHNR, FQNEAQ (reference sequence). The CDR3 runs to 17 residues. V lost 0 bases, J lost 3 bases, and 9 bases stayed unmatched. The CDR3 nucleotides read TGTGCCAGCAGCTTAGCCCACAATAGCGGGAGACGCTACGAGCAGTACTTC. Residues: CASSLAHNSGRRYEQYF.

This rearrangement joins TRBV6-6 to TRBJ2-1; 8 nucleotides align to TRBD1. Trimming cost V 5 bases and J 4 bases; bases outside gene matches: 4. Germline lookup yields CDR1 MNHNY and CDR2 SVGAGI (reference sequence). This CDR3 region has 14 residues. CDR3 loop: CASSGTGSYNEQFF. DNA for the CDR3: TGTGCCAGCAGTGGGACAGGTAGTTACAATGAGCAGTTCTTC.

About this clone: This same CDR3 is encoded by further DNA sequences in the sample. This chain links TRBV7-2 with TRBJ2-5; D not resolved. Trimming cost V 5 bases and J 1 base, with 2 bases left between them. This CDR3 is built from 11 residues. CDR1 and CDR2 from the germline V gene are SGHTA and FQGNSA. The CDR3 coding sequence is TGTGCCAGCAGCCCCCAAGAGACCCAGTACTTC. Protein: CASSPQETQYF.

The CDR3 nucleotides read TGTGCCAGCAGCTTAGGGGCGAGGGGGTACGAGCAGTACTTC. It encodes CASSLGARGYEQYF. The chain uses TRBV7-8 and TRBJ2-7; perhaps TRBD1 as D (6 bases). V gave up 1 base and J gave up 4 bases, with 11 bases separating them. There are 14 residues in the CDR3. Germline V gene lookup returns CDR1 SGHVS and CDR2 FQNEAQ.